What follows are 28 T cell receptor beta chains derived from one specimen sequenced in a study of T cell responses to AZD1222 COVID-19 vaccine. Clones were sequenced by immunoSEQ multiplex PCR, and TCRdb holds only the in-frame ones, with some missing. The table shows about 140,000 clones, with about 90% occurring only once. Sequencing used peripheral blood, obtained on day 0 of AZD1222 vaccination. Every receptor here comes from an adult in good health.

This rearrangement joins TRBV11-3 to TRBJ2-7; a possible D gene is TRBD1 (5 bases). In germline, CDR1 is SGHNT, CDR2 YENEEA. CDR3 length: 14 amino acids. The V and J ends lost 1 base and 0 bases respectively, with 7 bases between them. CDR3 protein: CASSLGGSSYEQYF. The CDR3 coding sequence is TGTGCCAGCAGCTTAGGGGGCTCCTCCTACGAGCAGTACTTC.

V usage is TRBV9 and J usage is TRBJ2-1, with D uncertain. V lost 4 bases, J lost 5 bases, and 16 bases lay in between. The CDR3 consists of 15 residues. From germline, CDR1 is SGDLS and CDR2 YYNGEE. Here the CDR3 reads CASSRLAGVDNEQFF. For the CDR3, the DNA is TGTGCCAGCAGCAGGTTAGCCGGAGTGGACAATGAGCAGTTCTTC.

The V gene is TRBV28, the J gene TRBJ1-6; 8 bases are shared with TRBD1. CDR3 size: 14 residues. J lost 9 bases, V lost 6 bases, and 7 bases had no gene match. CDR1 and CDR2 from the germline V gene are MDHEN and SYDVKM. CDR3 nucleotide sequence: TGTGCCAGCAGACTACAGGGGGGGATTTCACCCCTCCACTTT. It yields the protein CASRLQGGISPLHF. Based on the CDR3 plus reference TRBV28 and TRBJ1-6, the full variable domain is DVKVTQSSRYLVKRTGEKVFLECVQDMDHENMFWYRQDPGLGLRLIYFSYDVKMKEKGDIPEGYSVSREKKERFSLILESASTNQTSMYLCASRLQGGISPLHFGNGTRLTVT.

The rearrangement links TRBV12-5 to TRBJ1-1; D uncertain. The CDR3 extends over 13 amino acids. V lost 1 base and J lost 11, with 14 bases in between. CDR1 is LGHNT and CDR2 is FRNRAP in the germline V gene. The CDR3 nucleotides read TGTGCTAGTGGTTTGGGGGGTGTTAGTCGGGCTTTCTTT. Translation gives CASGLGGVSRAFF.

This chain links TRBV5-4 with TRBJ1-3; D not resolved. The CDR3 is 14 amino acids. Trimming shortened V by 0 bases and J by 0 bases, and 4 bases separated the two germline ends. CDR1 is SGHNT, CDR2 YYREEE, per germline (reference sequence). For the CDR3, the DNA is TGTGCCAGCAGCTTGGATTTCTCTGGAAACACCATATATTTT. This codes for CASSLDFSGNTIYF.

The rearrangement uses TRBV7-8 and TRBJ1-2; D is undetermined. V was shortened by 4 bases and J by 5 bases, with 8 bases between the two germline ends. The CDR3 length is 12 residues. Germline assignment: CDR1 SGHVS and CDR2 FQNEAQ. This CDR3 is CASSSSRYGYTF. CDR3 nucleotide sequence: TGTGCCAGCAGCTCGTCCCGTTATGGCTACACCTTC.

J is TRBJ2-7 and V is TRBV19; D is perhaps TRBD1 (5 bases). The CDR3 sequence is 14 residues long. Germline values: CDR1 LNHDA, CDR2 SQIVND (reference sequence). Trimming pared 8 bases from V and 1 base from J, leaving 15 bases between. CDR3 in DNA: TGTGCCAGTTGCCCGACAGTGGGATCCTACGAGCAGTACTTC. As protein: CASCPTVGSYEQYF.

V is TRBV9 and J is TRBJ1-2, with 9 bases lining up with TRBD1. V dropped 0 bases and J dropped 6; count of bases not matched to a gene: 9. Germline CDR1 reads SGDLS; CDR2 reads YYNGEE. This CDR3 is built from 16 residues. As DNA, the CDR3 is TGTGCCAGCAGCGTAGGGGACAGGGTTGTAACGAATGGCTACACCTTC. Protein product: CASSVGDRVVTNGYTF.

The V gene is TRBV5-6, the J gene TRBJ2-7; 8 nucleotides agree with TRBD1. The V and J ends lost 0 bases and 3 bases, in that order; junction bases with no gene match: 2. The CDR3 runs to 14 residues. Germline values: CDR1 SGHDT, CDR2 YYEEEE. CDR3 residues: CASSLVGQGYEQYF. CDR3 nucleotides: TGTGCCAGCAGCTTGGTCGGACAGGGCTACGAGCAGTACTTC.

V is TRBV5-1 and J is TRBJ1-2; TRBD1 might be the D (5 bases). V was clipped by 0 bases and J by 6 bases, with 12 bases between them. This CDR3 is built from 14 residues. Germline V lookup: CDR1 SGHRS, CDR2 YFSETQ. CDR3 sequence: CASSLVGALDGYTF. DNA for the CDR3: TGCGCCAGCAGCTTGGTTGGGGCGTTAGATGGCTACACCTTC.

V is TRBV28 and J is TRBJ2-5; no clear D gene. Looked up from germline, CDR1 is MDHEN and CDR2 is SYDVKM. The CDR3 extends over 17 amino acids. Trimming removed 7 bases from V and 0 bases from J, with 21 bases in between. The CDR3 DNA reads TGTGCCAGCAAACGTCCCTGGGCAGAGAAGTACCAAGAGACCCAGTACTTC. This translates into CASKRPWAEKYQETQYF.

The V and J genes are TRBV6-2 or TRBV6-3 and TRBJ2-2, with 8 positions matching TRBD2. J gave up 5 bases and V 2 bases, and 4 bases lay outside the gene matches. The germline CDR1 and CDR2 sequences are MNHEY and SVGEGT. This CDR3 comprises 15 residues. Written as DNA, the CDR3 is TGTGCCAGCAGTTACCTCTTAGCGGGAACCGGGGAGCTGTTTTTT. Amino acids: CASSYLLAGTGELFF.

The chain joins TRBV10-2 to TRBJ1-1; 9 nucleotides align to TRBD1. Germline loops: CDR1 WSHSY, CDR2 SAAADI. The ends lost 7 bases at V and 4 bases at J; junction bases unmatched: 16. CDR3 length: 17 residues. For the CDR3, the DNA is TGCGCCAGCATCTCTGGGGACAGGGCTCTGGTGTCCACTGAAGCTTTCTTT. This codes for CASISGDRALVSTEAFF.

This sequence joins TRBV7-9 and TRBJ2-3; D is ambiguous. V lost 5 bases and J lost 0, with 6 bases in between. The CDR3 runs to 13 residues. Germline values: CDR1 SEHNR, CDR2 FQNEAQ (reference sequence). CDR3 protein: CASSTDSTDTQYF. The CDR3 DNA reads TGTGCCAGCAGCACAGACAGCACAGATACGCAGTATTTT.

The rearrangement uses TRBV5-1 and TRBJ1-3, with D possibly TRBD1 on 5 matching bases. The CDR3 runs to 16 residues. V shed 0 bases and J shed 9 bases, with 19 bases lying between them. Germline V gene sequence: CDR1 SGHRS, CDR2 YFSETQ. The CDR3: CASSLAGAVAFGTIYF. The CDR3 nucleotides are TGCGCCAGCAGCTTGGCCGGGGCAGTTGCATTTGGCACCATATATTTT.

To note about this clone: Other DNA sequences in the sample encode the same CDR3. The chain recombines TRBV12-5 with TRBJ2-7; D gene uncertain. Between the trimmed V and J ends, which lost 3 bases and 0 bases, there was a span of 9 bases. Germline values: CDR1 LGHNT, CDR2 FRNRAP. This CDR3 is built from 14 residues. CDR3 protein: CASGFGVSSYEQYF. In DNA, the CDR3 is TGTGCTAGTGGTTTTGGCGTAAGCTCCTACGAGCAGTACTTC.

The chain uses TRBV10-1 and TRBJ1-6; a possible D gene is TRBD1 (6 bases). V was shortened by 3 bases and J by 10 bases, with 10 bases between the two germline ends. CDR3 length: 13 residues. Germline lookup yields CDR1 WNHNN and CDR2 SYGVQD (reference sequence). CDR3 sequence (DNA): TGCGCCAGCAGTGACCTCAGGGGCTCACCCCTCCACTTT. It is translated as CASSDLRGSPLHF.

The V gene is TRBV3-1 (or the pseudogene TRBV3-2), the J gene TRBJ2-1; D gene ambiguous. The CDR3 sequence is 14 residues long. With 4 bases removed from V and 0 bases from J, the gap between germline ends came to 7 bases. Per germline, CDR1 LGHDT and CDR2 YNNKEL (reference sequence). CDR3 region: CASSPVYSYNEQFF. DNA for the CDR3: TGTGCCAGCAGCCCGGTTTACTCCTACAATGAGCAGTTCTTC.

About this clone itself: Its ends do not fully match the called genes, so a read error is possible. V usage is TRBV4-1 and J usage is TRBJ1-2; D unresolved. The CDR3 sequence is 14 residues long. CDR1 MGHRA and CDR2 YSYEKL come from the germline V gene. The DNA of the CDR3 is TGCGCCAGCAGTCAAGAGACGGCTAGGTATGGCTACACCTTC. This encodes CASSQETARYGYTF.

V usage is TRBV9 and J usage is TRBJ1-6; the D is unclear. V lost 0 bases, J lost 2 bases, and 6 bases lay in between. Per germline, CDR1 SGDLS and CDR2 YYNGEE. This CDR3 spans 15 amino acids. CDR3 amino acids: CASSVGNTYNSPLHF. The CDR3, as DNA: TGTGCCAGCAGCGTAGGCAATACCTATAATTCACCCCTCCACTTT.

The chain joins TRBV28 to TRBJ1-6; no clear D gene. The CDR3 covers 14 residues. V dropped 5 bases and J dropped 9 bases, with 14 bases sitting between them. The germline V gene has CDR1 MDHEN and CDR2 SYDVKM. This CDR3 reads CASSAFRSSSPLHF. CDR3 coding DNA: TGTGCCAGCAGTGCGTTTAGGAGCAGTTCACCCCTCCACTTT.

This chain links TRBV28 with TRBJ2-1; 12 nucleotides match TRBD2. The CDR3 covers 17 residues. The V gene end was trimmed by 5 bases and the J gene end by 9 bases; junction bases not matched to a gene: 14. Germline-derived CDR1 and CDR2 are MDHEN and SYDVKM. DNA of the CDR3: TGTGCCAGCAGTCCACTCCGACTAGCGGGAGTAGTAGGTGAGCAGTTCTTC. Translating gives CASSPLRLAGVVGEQFF.

This clone has a single count. The chain couples TRBV5-4 to TRBJ2-3; the D is unclear. The germline CDR1 and CDR2 sequences are SGHNT and YYREEE (reference sequence). This CDR3 comprises 15 residues. V lost 0 bases to trimming and J lost 3 bases, with 11 bases between them. In nucleotides, the CDR3 is TGTGCCAGCAGCTTGGGCGGACCTTCTACAGATACGCAGTATTTT. Translated: CASSLGGPSTDTQYF. The complete variable domain, with remaining parts taken from reference TRBV5-4 and TRBJ2-3, reads ETGVTQSPTHLIKTRGQQVTLRCSSQSGHNTVSWYQQALGQGPQFIFQYYREEENGRGNFPPRFSGLQFPNYSSELNVNALELDDSALYLCASSLGGPSTDTQYFGPGTRLTVL.

The chain has TRBV5-8 and TRBJ1-3, with D tentatively TRBD1 (5 bases). This CDR3 region has 15 residues. The V gene lost 1 base and the J gene lost 0 bases, with 8 bases spanning the gap. Germline CDR1 and CDR2: SGHTS and YDEGEE. The CDR3 spells CASSLRGGSGNTIYF. DNA of the CDR3: TGTGCCAGCAGCTTGAGGGGAGGCTCTGGAAACACCATATATTTT. Together with reference TRBV5-8 and TRBJ1-3, the CDR3 gives the full variable domain: EAGVTQSPTHLIKTRGQQATLRCSPISGHTSVYWYQQALGLGLQFLLWYDEGEERNRGNFPPRFSGRQFPNYSSELNVNALELEDSALYLCASSLRGGSGNTIYFGEGSWLTVV.

The gene calls are TRBV19 and TRBJ2-7, with 7 bases lining up with TRBD1. Germline lookup yields CDR1 LNHDA and CDR2 SQIVND (reference sequence). The trim removed 6 bases at V and 5 bases at J, leaving 13 bases unmatched. The CDR3 sequence is 15 residues long. The CDR3 here is CASRPRQGVFNEQYF. CDR3 DNA sequence: TGTGCCAGTAGGCCCCGACAGGGAGTCTTCAACGAGCAGTACTTC.

The chain recombines TRBV6-2 or TRBV6-3 with TRBJ2-7, with 10 bases that match TRBD2. V was clipped by 3 bases and J by 4 bases; unmatched bases: 9. CDR3 size: 16 residues. CDR1 and CDR2 from the germline V gene are MNHEY and SVGEGT. CDR3 coding DNA: TGTGCCAGCAGTTATGGGGCTAGCGGGAGATGGTACGAGCAGTACTTC. Amino acids: CASSYGASGRWYEQYF.

This rearrangement joins TRBV19 to TRBJ2-7; 11 bases line up with TRBD1. This CDR3 has 15 amino acids. Germline CDR1 LNHDA, CDR2 SQIVND (reference sequence). The ends lost 4 bases at V and 7 bases at J; junction bases unmatched: 9. The CDR3 spells CASSNWDRGTGEQYF. For the CDR3, the DNA is TGTGCCAGTAGTAACTGGGACAGGGGGACGGGAGAGCAGTACTTC.

V gene TRBV19 combines with J gene TRBJ1-2, with 7 positions matching TRBD1. CDR3 length: 15 residues. The V gene end was trimmed by 6 bases and the J gene end by 6 bases; junction bases not matched to a gene: 13. Germline CDR1 and CDR2: LNHDA and SQIVND (reference sequence). CDR3: CASRRNRDSGDGYTF. DNA of the CDR3: TGTGCCAGTAGAAGGAACCGGGACAGTGGGGATGGCTACACCTTC.